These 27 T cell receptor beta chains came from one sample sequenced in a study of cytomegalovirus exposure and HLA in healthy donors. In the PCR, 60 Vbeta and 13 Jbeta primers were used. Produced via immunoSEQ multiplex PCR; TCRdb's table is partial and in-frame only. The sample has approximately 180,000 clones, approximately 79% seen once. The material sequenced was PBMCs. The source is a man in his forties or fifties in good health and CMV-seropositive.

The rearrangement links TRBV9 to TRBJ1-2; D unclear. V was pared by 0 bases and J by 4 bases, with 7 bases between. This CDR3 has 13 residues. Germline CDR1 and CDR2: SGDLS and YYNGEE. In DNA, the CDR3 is TGTGCCAGCAGCGTAGGGAGCGGCTATGGCTACACCTTC. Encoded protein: CASSVGSGYGYTF. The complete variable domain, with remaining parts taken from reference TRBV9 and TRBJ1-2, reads DSGVTQTPKHLITATGQRVTLRCSPRSGDLSVYWYQQSLDQGLQFLIQYYNGEERAKGNILERFSAQQFPDLHSELNLSSLELGDSALYFCASSVGSGYGYTFGSGTRLTVV.

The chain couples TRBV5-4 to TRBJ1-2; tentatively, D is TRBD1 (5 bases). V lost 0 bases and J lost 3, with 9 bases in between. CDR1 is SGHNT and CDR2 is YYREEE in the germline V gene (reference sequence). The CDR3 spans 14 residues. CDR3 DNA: TGTGCCAGCAGCTTGGTCGGCAGGGACTATGGCTACACCTTC. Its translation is CASSLVGRDYGYTF.

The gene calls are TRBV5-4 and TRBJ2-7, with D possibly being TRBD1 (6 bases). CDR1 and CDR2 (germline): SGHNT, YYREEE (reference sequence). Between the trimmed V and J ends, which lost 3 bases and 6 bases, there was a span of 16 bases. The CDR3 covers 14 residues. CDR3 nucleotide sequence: TGTGCCAGCAGCTCATCTTACAGGGTAGGCGAGCAGTACTTC. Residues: CASSSSYRVGEQYF.

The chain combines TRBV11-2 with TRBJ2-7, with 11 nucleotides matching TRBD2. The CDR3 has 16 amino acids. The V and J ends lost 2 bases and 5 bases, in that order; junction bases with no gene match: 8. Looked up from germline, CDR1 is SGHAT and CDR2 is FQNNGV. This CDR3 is CASSLRLAGLGDEQYF. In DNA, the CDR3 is TGTGCCAGCAGCTTAAGACTAGCGGGGCTCGGGGACGAGCAGTACTTC.

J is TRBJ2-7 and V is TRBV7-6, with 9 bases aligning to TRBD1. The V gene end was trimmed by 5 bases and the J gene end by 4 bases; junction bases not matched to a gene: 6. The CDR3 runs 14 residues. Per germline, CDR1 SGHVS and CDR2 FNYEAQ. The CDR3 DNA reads TGTGCCAGCAGCCGCGGGACAGGGCGATACGAGCAGTACTTC. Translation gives CASSRGTGRYEQYF.

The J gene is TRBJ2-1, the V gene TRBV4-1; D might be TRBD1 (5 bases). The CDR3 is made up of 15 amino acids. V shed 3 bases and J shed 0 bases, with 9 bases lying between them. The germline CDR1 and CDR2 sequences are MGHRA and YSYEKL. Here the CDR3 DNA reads TGCGCCAGCAGCCACTTACAGGACTCCTACAATGAGCAGTTCTTC. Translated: CASSHLQDSYNEQFF.

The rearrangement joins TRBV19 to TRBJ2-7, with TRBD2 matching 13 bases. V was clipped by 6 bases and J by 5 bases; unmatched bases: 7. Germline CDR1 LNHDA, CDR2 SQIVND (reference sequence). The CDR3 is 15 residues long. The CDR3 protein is CASRRTSGSGNEQYF. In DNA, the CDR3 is TGTGCCAGTAGAAGGACTAGCGGGAGTGGAAACGAGCAGTACTTC.

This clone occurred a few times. The CDR3 DNA is TGTGCCAGTTCGATACAGGGGACTTCTTTCTCTGGGGCCAACGTCCTGACTTTC. It codes for CASSIQGTSFSGANVLTF. This chain connects TRBV19 to TRBJ2-6; tentatively, D is TRBD1 (7 bases). This CDR3 region has 18 residues. Germline CDR1 is LNHDA and CDR2 is SQIVND (reference sequence). Trimming took 8 bases from V and 0 from J, leaving 20 bases between them.

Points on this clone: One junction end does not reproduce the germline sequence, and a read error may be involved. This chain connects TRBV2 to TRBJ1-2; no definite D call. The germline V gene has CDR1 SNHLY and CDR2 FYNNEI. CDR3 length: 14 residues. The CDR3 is CATSGRVANYGYTF. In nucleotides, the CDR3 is TGTGCCACCAGTGGACGGGTAGCTAACTATGGCTACACCTTC.

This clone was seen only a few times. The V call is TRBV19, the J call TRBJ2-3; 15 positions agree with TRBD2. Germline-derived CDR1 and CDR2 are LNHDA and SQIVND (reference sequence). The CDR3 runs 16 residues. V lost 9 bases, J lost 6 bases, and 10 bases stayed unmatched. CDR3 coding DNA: TGTGCCAGCCGATTGCCGGGACTAGCGGGAGGTGATACGCAGTATTTT. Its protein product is CASRLPGLAGGDTQYF.

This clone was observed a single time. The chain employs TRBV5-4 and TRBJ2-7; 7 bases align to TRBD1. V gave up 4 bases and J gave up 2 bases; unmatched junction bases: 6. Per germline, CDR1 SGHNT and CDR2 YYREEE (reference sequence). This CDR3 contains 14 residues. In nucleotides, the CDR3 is TGTGCCAGCAGCGCTGCCGGGACAGCCTACGAGCAGTACTTC. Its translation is CASSAAGTAYEQYF.

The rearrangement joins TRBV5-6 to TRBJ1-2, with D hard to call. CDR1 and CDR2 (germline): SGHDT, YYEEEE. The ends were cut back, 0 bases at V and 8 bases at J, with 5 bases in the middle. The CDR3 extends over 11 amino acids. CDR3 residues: CASSLESGYTF. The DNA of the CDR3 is TGTGCCAGCAGCTTGGAATCGGGCTACACCTTC.

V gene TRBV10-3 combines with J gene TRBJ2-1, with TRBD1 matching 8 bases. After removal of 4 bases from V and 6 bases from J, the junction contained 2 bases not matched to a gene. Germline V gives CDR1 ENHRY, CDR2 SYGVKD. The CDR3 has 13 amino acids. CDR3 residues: CAISGTGLNEQFF. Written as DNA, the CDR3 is TGTGCCATCAGTGGGACAGGGCTCAATGAGCAGTTCTTC.

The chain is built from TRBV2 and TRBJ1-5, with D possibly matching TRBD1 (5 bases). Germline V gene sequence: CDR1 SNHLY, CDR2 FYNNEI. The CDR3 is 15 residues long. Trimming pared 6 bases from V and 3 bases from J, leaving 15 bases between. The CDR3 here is CASSADRGPNQPQHF. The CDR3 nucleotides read TGTGCCAGCAGCGCAGACAGAGGACCCAATCAGCCCCAGCATTTT.

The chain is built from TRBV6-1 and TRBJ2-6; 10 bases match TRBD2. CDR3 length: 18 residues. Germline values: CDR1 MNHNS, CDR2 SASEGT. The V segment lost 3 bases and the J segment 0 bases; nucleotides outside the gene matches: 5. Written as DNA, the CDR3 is TGTGCCAGCAGTGACCGGACTAGCGGAAGCTCTGGGGCCAACGTCCTGACTTTC. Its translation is CASSDRTSGSSGANVLTF.

CDR3 sequence (DNA): TGTGCCAGCAGCGGCAGCGGGAGATACGGCAATGAGCAGTTCTTC. Amino acids: CASSGSGRYGNEQFF. The chain links TRBV5-4 to TRBJ2-1, with 8 bases aligning to TRBD2. J was trimmed by 6 bases and V by 4 bases; bases with no gene match: 9. CDR1 and CDR2 from the germline V gene are SGHNT and YYREEE (reference sequence). The CDR3 contains 15 residues. Filled out from reference TRBV5-4 and TRBJ2-1, the complete variable domain reads ETGVTQSPTHLIKTRGQQVTLRCSSQSGHNTVSWYQQALGQGPQFIFQYYREEENGRGNFPPRFSGLQFPNYSSELNVNALELDDSALYLCASSGSGRYGNEQFFGPGTRLTVL.

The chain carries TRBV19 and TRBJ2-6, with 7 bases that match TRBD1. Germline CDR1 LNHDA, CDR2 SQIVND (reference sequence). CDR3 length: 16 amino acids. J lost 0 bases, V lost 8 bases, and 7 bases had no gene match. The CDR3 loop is CASQTGVTSGANVLTF. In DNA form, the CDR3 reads TGTGCCAGTCAAACAGGGGTAACCTCTGGGGCCAACGTCCTGACTTTC.

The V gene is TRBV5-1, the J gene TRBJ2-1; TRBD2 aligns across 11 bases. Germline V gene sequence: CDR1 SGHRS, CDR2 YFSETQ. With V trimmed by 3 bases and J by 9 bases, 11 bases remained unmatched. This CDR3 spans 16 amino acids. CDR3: CASSSHSGRGFGEQFF. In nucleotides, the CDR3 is TGCGCCAGCAGCTCCCATAGCGGGAGGGGTTTTGGTGAGCAGTTCTTC.

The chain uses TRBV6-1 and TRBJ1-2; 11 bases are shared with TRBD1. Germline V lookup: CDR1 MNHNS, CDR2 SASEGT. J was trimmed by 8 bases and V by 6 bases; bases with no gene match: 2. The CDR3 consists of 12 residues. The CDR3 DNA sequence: TGTGCCAGCAGGGACAGGGGGCGGGGCTACACCTTC. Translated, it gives CASRDRGRGYTF.

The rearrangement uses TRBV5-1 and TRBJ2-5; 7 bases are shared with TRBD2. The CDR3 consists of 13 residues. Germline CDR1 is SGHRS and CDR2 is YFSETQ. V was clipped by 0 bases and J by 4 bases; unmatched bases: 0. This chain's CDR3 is CASSLGEGETQYF. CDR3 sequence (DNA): TGCGCCAGCAGCTTGGGGGAGGGAGAGACCCAGTACTTC. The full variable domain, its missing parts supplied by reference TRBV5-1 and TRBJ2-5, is KAGVTQTPRYLIKTRGQQVTLSCSPISGHRSVSWYQQTPGQGLQFLFEYFSETQRNKGNFPGRFSGRQFSNSRSEMNVSTLELGDSALYLCASSLGEGETQYFGPGTRLLVL.

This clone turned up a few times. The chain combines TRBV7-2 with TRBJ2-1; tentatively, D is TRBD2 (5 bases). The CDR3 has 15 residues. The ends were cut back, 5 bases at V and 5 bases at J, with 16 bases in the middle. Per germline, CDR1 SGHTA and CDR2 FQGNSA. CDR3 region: CASSPGYQTNNEQFF. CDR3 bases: TGTGCCAGCAGCCCGGGTTACCAGACTAACAATGAGCAGTTCTTC.

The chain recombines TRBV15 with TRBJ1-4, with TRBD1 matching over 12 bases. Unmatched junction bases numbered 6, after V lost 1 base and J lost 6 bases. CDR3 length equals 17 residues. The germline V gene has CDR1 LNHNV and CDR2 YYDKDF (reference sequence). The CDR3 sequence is CATSRGGTGGFYEKLFF. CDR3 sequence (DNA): TGTGCCACCAGCAGAGGGGGGACAGGGGGCTTTTATGAAAAACTGTTTTTT.

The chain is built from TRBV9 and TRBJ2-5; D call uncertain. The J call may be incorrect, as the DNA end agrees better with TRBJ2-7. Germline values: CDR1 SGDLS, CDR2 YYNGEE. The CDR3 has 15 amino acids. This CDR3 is CASSVGAESSYEQYF. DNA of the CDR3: TGTGCCAGCAGCGTAGGGGCAGAGAGCTCCTACGAGCAGTACTTC.

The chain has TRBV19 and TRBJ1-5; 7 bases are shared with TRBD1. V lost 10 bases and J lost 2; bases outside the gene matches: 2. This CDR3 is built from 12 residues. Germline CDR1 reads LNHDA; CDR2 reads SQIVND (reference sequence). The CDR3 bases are TGTGCCACAGACAGGGGCAATCAGCCCCAGCATTTT. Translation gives CATDRGNQPQHF.

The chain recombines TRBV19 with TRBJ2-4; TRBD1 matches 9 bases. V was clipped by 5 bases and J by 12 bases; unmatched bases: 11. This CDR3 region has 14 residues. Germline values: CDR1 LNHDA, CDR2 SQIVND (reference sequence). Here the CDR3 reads CASSSQGAGDSQYF. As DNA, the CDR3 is TGTGCCAGTAGTTCACAGGGGGCAGGGGACAGTCAGTACTTC.

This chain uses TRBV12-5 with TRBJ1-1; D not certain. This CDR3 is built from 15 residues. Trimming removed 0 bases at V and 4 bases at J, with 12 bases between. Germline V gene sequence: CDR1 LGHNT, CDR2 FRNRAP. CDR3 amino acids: CASGLVLGGSTEAFF. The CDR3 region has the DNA TGTGCTAGTGGTTTGGTACTTGGAGGGTCCACTGAAGCTTTCTTT.

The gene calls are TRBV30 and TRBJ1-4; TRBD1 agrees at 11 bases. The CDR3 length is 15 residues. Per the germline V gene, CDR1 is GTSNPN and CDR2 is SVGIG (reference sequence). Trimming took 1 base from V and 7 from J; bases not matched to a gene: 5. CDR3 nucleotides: TGTGCCTGGAGTGGAGGGGACAGGGGGGTTGAAAAACTGTTTTTT. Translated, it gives CAWSGGDRGVEKLFF.